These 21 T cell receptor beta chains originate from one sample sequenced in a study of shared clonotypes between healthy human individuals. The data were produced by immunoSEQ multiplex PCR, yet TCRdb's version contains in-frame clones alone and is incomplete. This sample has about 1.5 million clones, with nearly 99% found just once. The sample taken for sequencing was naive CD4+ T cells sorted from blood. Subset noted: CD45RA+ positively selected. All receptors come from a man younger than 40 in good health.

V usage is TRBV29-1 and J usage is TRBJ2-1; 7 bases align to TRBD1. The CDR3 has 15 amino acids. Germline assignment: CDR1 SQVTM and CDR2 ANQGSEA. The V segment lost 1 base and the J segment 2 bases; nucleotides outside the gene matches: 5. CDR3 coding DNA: TGCAGCGTTGAAGGTTTTAGGGGGCCCTACAATGAGCAGTTCTTC. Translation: CSVEGFRGPYNEQFF.

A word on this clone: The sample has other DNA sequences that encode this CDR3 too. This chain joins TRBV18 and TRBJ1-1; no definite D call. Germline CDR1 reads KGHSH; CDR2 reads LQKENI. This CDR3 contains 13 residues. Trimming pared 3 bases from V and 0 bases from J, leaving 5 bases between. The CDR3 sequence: CASSPTLNTEAFF. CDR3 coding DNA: TGTGCCAGCTCACCGACACTGAACACTGAAGCTTTCTTT.

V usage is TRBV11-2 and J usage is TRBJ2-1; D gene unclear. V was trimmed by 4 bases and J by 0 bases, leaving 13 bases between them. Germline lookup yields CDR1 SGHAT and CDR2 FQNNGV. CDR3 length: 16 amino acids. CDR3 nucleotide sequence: TGTGCCAGCAGCTCTCTATGGTCAAGCTCCTACAATGAGCAGTTCTTC. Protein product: CASSSLWSSSYNEQFF.

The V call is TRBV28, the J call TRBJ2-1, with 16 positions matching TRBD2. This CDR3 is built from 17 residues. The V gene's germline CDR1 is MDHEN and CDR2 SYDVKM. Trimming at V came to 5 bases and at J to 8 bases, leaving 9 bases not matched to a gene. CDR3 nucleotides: TGTGCCAGCAGTGGGGGACTAGCGGGAGGGCCGAATGATGAGCAGTTCTTC. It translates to CASSGGLAGGPNDEQFF.

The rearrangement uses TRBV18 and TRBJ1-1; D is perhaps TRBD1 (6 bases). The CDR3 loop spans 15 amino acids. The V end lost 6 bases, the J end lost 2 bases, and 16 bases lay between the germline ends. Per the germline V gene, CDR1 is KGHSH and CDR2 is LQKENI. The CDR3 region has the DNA TGTGCCAGCTCTCGGGGCCGGGACACCAACACTGAAGCTTTCTTT. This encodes CASSRGRDTNTEAFF.

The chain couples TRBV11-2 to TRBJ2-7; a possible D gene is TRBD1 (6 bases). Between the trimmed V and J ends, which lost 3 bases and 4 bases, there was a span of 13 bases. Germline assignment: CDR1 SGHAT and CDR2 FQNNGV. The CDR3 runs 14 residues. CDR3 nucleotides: TGTGCCAGCAGCTTTACAGGGAGTTTTTACGAGCAGTACTTC. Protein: CASSFTGSFYEQYF.

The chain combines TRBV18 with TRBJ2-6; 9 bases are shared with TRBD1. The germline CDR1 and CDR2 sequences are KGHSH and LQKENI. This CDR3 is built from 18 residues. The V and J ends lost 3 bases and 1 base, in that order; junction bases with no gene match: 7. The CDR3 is CASSPVGTGSSGANVLTF. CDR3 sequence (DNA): TGTGCCAGCTCACCTGTCGGGACAGGGTCGTCTGGGGCCAACGTCCTGACTTTC. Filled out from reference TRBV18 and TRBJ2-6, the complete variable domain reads NAGVMQNPRHLVRRRGQEARLRCSPMKGHSHVYWYRQLPEEGLKFMVYLQKENIIDESGMPKERFSAEFPKEGPSILRIQQVVRGDSAAYFCASSPVGTGSSGANVLTFGAGSRLTVL.

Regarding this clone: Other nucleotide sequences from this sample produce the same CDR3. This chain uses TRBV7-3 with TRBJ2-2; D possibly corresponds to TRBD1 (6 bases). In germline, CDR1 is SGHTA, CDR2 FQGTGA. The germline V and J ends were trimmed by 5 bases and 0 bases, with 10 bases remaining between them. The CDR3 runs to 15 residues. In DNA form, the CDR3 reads TGTGCCAGCAGCCTCGGACAGCCGAACACCGGGGAGCTGTTTTTT. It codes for CASSLGQPNTGELFF. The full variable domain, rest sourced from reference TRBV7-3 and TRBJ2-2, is GAGVSQTPSNKVTEKGKYVELRCDPISGHTALYWYRQSLGQGPEFLIYFQGTGAADDSGLPNDRFFAVRPEGSVSTLKIQRTERGDSAVYLCASSLGQPNTGELFFGEGSRLTVL.

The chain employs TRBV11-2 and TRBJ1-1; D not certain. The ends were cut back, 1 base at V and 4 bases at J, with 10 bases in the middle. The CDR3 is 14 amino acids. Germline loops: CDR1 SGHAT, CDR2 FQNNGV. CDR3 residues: CASSLVHRGTEAFF. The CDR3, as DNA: TGTGCCAGCAGCTTAGTACATCGGGGCACTGAAGCTTTCTTT.

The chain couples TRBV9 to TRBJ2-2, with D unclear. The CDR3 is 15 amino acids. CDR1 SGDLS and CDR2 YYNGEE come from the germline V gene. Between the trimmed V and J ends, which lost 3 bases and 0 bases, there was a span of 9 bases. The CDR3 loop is CASSAHSANTGELFF. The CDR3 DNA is TGTGCCAGCAGCGCCCACAGCGCGAACACCGGGGAGCTGTTTTTT. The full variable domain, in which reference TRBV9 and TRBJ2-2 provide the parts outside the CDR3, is DSGVTQTPKHLITATGQRVTLRCSPRSGDLSVYWYQQSLDQGLQFLIQYYNGEERAKGNILERFSAQQFPDLHSELNLSSLELGDSALYFCASSAHSANTGELFFGEGSRLTVL.

For the CDR3, the DNA is TGTGCCAGCAGGGAGACAGGGGGGTCAACCTACGAGCAGTACTTC. Its translation: CASRETGGSTYEQYF. V gene TRBV28 combines with J gene TRBJ2-7; TRBD1 aligns across 9 bases. There are 15 residues in the CDR3. V trimming: 6 bases; J trimming: 2 bases; junction bases outside the gene matches: 8. The germline gives CDR1 MDHEN, CDR2 SYDVKM.

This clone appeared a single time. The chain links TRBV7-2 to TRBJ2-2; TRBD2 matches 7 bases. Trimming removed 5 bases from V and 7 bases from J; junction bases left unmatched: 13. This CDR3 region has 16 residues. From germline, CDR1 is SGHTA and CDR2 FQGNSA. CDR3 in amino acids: CASSPGARERSGELFF. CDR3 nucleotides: TGTGCCAGCAGCCCTGGGGCGCGGGAGAGGAGCGGGGAGCTGTTTTTT.

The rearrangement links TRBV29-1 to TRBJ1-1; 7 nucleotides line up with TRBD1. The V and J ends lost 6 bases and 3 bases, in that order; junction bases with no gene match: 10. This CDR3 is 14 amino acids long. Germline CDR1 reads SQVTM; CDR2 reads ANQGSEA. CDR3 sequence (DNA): TGCAGCGTGCCGGGACAGTGGGCGGACACTGAAGCTTTCTTT. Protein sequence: CSVPGQWADTEAFF.

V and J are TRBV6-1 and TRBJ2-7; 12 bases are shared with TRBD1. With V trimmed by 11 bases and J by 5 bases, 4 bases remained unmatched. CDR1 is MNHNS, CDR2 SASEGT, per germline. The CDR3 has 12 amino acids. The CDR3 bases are TGTGCCTGGGGACAGGGGGCCCACGAGCAGTACTTC. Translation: CAWGQGAHEQYF.

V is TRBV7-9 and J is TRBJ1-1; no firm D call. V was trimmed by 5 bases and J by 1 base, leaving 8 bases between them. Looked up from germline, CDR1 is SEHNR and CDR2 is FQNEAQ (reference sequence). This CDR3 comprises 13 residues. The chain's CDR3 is CASSPYGNTEAFF. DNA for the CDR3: TGTGCCAGCAGCCCCTATGGGAACACTGAAGCTTTCTTT.

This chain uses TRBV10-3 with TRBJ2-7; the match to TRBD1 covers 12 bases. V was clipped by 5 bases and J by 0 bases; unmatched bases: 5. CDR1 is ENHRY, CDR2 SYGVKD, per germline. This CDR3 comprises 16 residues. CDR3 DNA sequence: TGTGCCATCAGTTTGACGGGACAGGGGGCCTCCTACGAGCAGTACTTC. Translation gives CAISLTGQGASYEQYF.

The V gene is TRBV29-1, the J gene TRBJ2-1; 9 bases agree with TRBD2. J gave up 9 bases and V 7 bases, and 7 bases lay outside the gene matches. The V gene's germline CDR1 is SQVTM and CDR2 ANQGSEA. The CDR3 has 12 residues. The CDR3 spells CSGAGGTGEQFF. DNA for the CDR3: TGCAGCGGCGCGGGGGGGACGGGTGAGCAGTTCTTC.

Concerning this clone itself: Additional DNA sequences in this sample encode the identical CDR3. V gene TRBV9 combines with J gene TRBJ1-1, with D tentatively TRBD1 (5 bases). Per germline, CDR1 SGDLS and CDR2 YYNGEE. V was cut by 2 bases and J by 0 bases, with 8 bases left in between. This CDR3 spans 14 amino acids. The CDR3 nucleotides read TGTGCCAGCAGCGTGGGACCCATGAACACTGAAGCTTTCTTT. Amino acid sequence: CASSVGPMNTEAFF. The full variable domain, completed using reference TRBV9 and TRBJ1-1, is DSGVTQTPKHLITATGQRVTLRCSPRSGDLSVYWYQQSLDQGLQFLIQYYNGEERAKGNILERFSAQQFPDLHSELNLSSLELGDSALYFCASSVGPMNTEAFFGQGTRLTVV.

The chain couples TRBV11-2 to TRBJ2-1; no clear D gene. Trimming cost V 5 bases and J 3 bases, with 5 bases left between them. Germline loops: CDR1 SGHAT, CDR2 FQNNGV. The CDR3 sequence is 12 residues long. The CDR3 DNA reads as TGTGCCAGCAGCCAAAACTACAATGAGCAGTTCTTC. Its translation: CASSQNYNEQFF.

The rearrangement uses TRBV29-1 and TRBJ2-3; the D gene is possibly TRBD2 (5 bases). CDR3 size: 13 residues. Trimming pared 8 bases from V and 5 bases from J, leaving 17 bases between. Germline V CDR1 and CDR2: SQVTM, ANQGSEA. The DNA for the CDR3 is TGCAGCAACCAGGAGGAGATTGGAGATACGCAGTATTTT. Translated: CSNQEEIGDTQYF.

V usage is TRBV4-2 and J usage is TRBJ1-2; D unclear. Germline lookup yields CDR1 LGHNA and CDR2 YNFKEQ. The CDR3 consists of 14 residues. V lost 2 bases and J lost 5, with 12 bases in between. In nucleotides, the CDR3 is TGTGCCAGCAGCCAAACGGCTCCGGGGTATGGCTACACCTTC. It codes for CASSQTAPGYGYTF.